This entry is about one T cell receptor beta chain. Antigen specificity is unknown. The CDR3 consists of 14 residues. V was trimmed by 4 bases and J by 8 bases, leaving 16 bases between them. Germline values: CDR1 SGHTA, CDR2 FQGNSA. Time point defined: week 5, during vaccination. It was 300 ug of mutant IDH1 20-mer peptide that made up each vaccine dose, given with topical imiquimod. These data are taken from a study of a mutant IDH1 vaccine in newly diagnosed glioma. Study overall: Treated patients were approximately 62% male, around 38% female, mean age roughly 40 years.

Produced via immunoSEQ multiplex PCR; TCRdb's table is partial and in-frame only. The sample shows 25,000 to 30,000 clones, about nine tenths of them seen only once. The source is a woman between 40 and 50 years old with glioma. Some clones in this sample may be carry-over from other donors' samples. The sample was peripheral blood mononuclear cells (PBMCs), taken from a glioma patient whose treatment included an IDH1 peptide vaccine. The chain recombines TRBV7-2 with TRBJ2-3, with D possibly matching TRBD2 (5 bases). CDR3 DNA sequence: TGTGCCAGCAGCTCGGAGGTGACTACCGGTACGCAGTATTTT. Translated, it gives CASSSEVTTGTQYF.